The 18 T cell receptor beta chains presented below share a single source sample, sequenced in a study of blood T cell repertoires in COVID-19. Data came from immunoSEQ multiplex PCR; TCRdb stores just in-frame clones and leaves some out. The table has some 280,000 clones, approximately 91% seen once. The sequenced sample was peripheral blood. Source of these receptors: a middle-aged woman who had recovered from COVID-19.

The V and J genes are TRBV11-1 and TRBJ2-1; D ambiguous. V shed 2 bases and J shed 7 bases, with 6 bases lying between them. This CDR3 has 12 residues. In germline, CDR1 is SGHAT, CDR2 FQDESV (reference sequence). The CDR3 coding sequence is TGTGCCAGCAGCTTACTTGTGAATGAGCAGTTCTTC. Translating it yields CASSLLVNEQFF. Supplemented by reference TRBV11-1 and TRBJ2-1, the full variable domain reads EAEVAQSPRYKITEKSQAVAFWCDPISGHATLYWYRQILGQGPELLVQFQDESVVDDSQLPKDRFSAERLKGVDSTLKIQPAELGDSAMYLCASSLLVNEQFFGPGTRLTVL.

This chain links TRBV5-1 with TRBJ2-5, with 9 bases that match TRBD2. After removal of 0 bases from V and 5 bases from J, the junction contained 11 bases not matched to a gene. The CDR3 runs 17 residues. Germline values: CDR1 SGHRS, CDR2 YFSETQ. This CDR3 reads CASSLGGLALGIETQYF. CDR3 in DNA: TGCGCCAGCAGCTTGGGGGGACTAGCTCTTGGCATTGAGACCCAGTACTTC.

The J gene is TRBJ2-2, the V gene TRBV3-1 (or the pseudogene TRBV3-2), with unresolved D. The CDR3 totals 14 residues. V was clipped by 0 bases and J by 1 base, with 3 bases between them. The V gene's germline CDR1 is LGHDT and CDR2 YNNKEL (reference sequence). The chain's CDR3 is CASSQDQNTGELFF. DNA of the CDR3: TGTGCCAGCAGCCAAGATCAGAACACCGGGGAGCTGTTTTTT.

This chain links TRBV7-9 with TRBJ1-4; 8 bases are shared with TRBD1. The CDR3 sequence is 14 residues long. Trimming took 8 bases from V and 5 from J; bases not matched to a gene: 7. Germline CDR1 reads SEHNR; CDR2 reads FQNEAQ (reference sequence). DNA for the CDR3: TGTGCCAGCGGAGATACAGGGGGGAATGAAAAACTGTTTTTT. It is translated as CASGDTGGNEKLFF. Complete variable domain (other parts from reference TRBV7-9 and TRBJ1-4): DTGVSQNPRHKITKRGQNVTFRCDPISEHNRLYWYRQTLGQGPEFLTYFQNEAQLEKSRLLSDRFSAERPKGSFSTLEIQRTEQGDSAMYLCASGDTGGNEKLFFGSGTQLSVL.

V is TRBV4-2 and J is TRBJ2-1; TRBD1 matches at 8 bases. The ends lost 0 bases at V and 5 bases at J; junction bases unmatched: 6. Per germline, CDR1 LGHNA and CDR2 YNFKEQ. This CDR3 region has 16 residues. DNA of the CDR3: TGTGCCAGCAGCCAAGAAGACAGGGGAAAACACAATGAGCAGTTCTTC. It is translated as CASSQEDRGKHNEQFF.

The rearrangement links TRBV27 to TRBJ2-1; 8 bases are shared with TRBD1. Germline CDR1 is MNHEY and CDR2 is SMNVEV (reference sequence). This CDR3 is built from 14 residues. V was clipped by 7 bases and J by 7 bases; unmatched bases: 9. In nucleotides, the CDR3 is TGTGCCAGCACCCCAGGGGGCTTGGAAAATGAGCAGTTCTTC. Amino acid sequence: CASTPGGLENEQFF.

V is TRBV18 and J is TRBJ1-1, with 9 bases matching TRBD1. The CDR3 spans 13 residues. Germline-derived CDR1 and CDR2 are KGHSH and LQKENI. The junction had 5 bases not matched to a gene; V was cut back by 4 bases and J by 8 bases. CDR3 nucleotides: TGTGCCAGCTCACAAGGACAGGGGTCGGAAGCTTTCTTT. It encodes CASSQGQGSEAFF.

The chain links TRBV6-5 to TRBJ2-7; tentatively, D is TRBD2 (6 bases). V lost 7 bases, J lost 7 bases, and 14 bases lay in between. The length of the CDR3 is 12 residues. Germline V gives CDR1 MNHEY, CDR2 SVGAGI. The DNA of the CDR3 is TGTGCCAGCAATAGGGAGGTTGGAGAGCAGTACTTC. Translation gives CASNREVGEQYF.

As concerns this clone: The sample contains more than one DNA sequence encoding this CDR3. This chain uses TRBV12-3 or TRBV12-4 with TRBJ2-7; TRBD1 is a possible D gene (6 bases). Trimming left V 6 bases short and J 3 bases short, with 9 bases between. This CDR3 has 12 amino acids. The CDR3 bases are TGTGCCAGCAGCCCGGACAGCTACGAGCAGTACTTC. It is translated as CASSPDSYEQYF.

The J gene is TRBJ2-7, the V gene TRBV9, with D maybe TRBD2 (5 bases). The germline V gene encodes CDR1 SGDLS and CDR2 YYNGEE. Trimming cost V 0 bases and J 2 bases, with 9 bases left between them. The CDR3 covers 14 residues. Here the CDR3 reads CASSVGTGTYEQYF. CDR3 DNA: TGTGCCAGCAGCGTAGGGACTGGGACCTACGAGCAGTACTTC.

The rearrangement links TRBV6-5 to TRBJ2-1; 7 bases are shared with TRBD1. Per germline, CDR1 MNHEY and CDR2 SVGAGI. The CDR3 is 15 residues long. The junction had 14 bases not matched to a gene; V was cut back by 11 bases and J by 4 bases. CDR3 residues: CALYRGVLAYNEQFF. For the CDR3, the DNA is TGTGCCCTGTACAGGGGAGTTCTCGCTTACAATGAGCAGTTCTTC.

The chain joins TRBV27 to TRBJ2-3; 8 bases align to TRBD1. V shed 3 bases, J shed 5 bases, and the junction held 4 bases outside the gene matches. The CDR3 sequence is 14 residues long. Germline V gene sequence: CDR1 MNHEY, CDR2 SMNVEV (reference sequence). The CDR3 sequence is CASSFRGRGDTQYF. Written as DNA, the CDR3 is TGTGCCAGCAGTTTCAGGGGGCGCGGAGATACGCAGTATTTT.

V usage is TRBV29-1 and J usage is TRBJ1-2; D not resolved. This CDR3 is 11 amino acids long. Trimming removed 7 bases from V and 4 bases from J, with 10 bases in between. From germline, CDR1 is SQVTM and CDR2 ANQGSEA. The CDR3 DNA reads TGCAGCGATCTGGGAGTCTATGGCTACACCTTC. It is translated as CSDLGVYGYTF.

The chain couples TRBV6-5 to TRBJ1-2; D is uncertain. Germline V gives CDR1 MNHEY, CDR2 SVGAGI. With 11 bases removed from V and 2 bases from J, the gap between germline ends came to 12 bases. The CDR3 length is 12 residues. CDR3 in amino acids: CALAGQNYGYTF. In DNA form, the CDR3 reads TGTGCCTTGGCAGGCCAAAACTATGGCTACACCTTC.

The CDR3 reads CASRDSGTPSYEQYF. The CDR3 DNA sequence: TGTGCCAGCAGGGATAGCGGGACGCCCTCCTACGAGCAGTACTTC. This chain joins TRBV2 and TRBJ2-7; 8 bases match TRBD2. This CDR3 region has 15 residues. With 6 bases clipped from V and 0 bases from J, the junction kept 7 bases outside the gene matches. Germline V gene data show CDR1 as SNHLY and CDR2 as FYNNEI. Combining the CDR3 with reference TRBV2 and TRBJ2-7 gives the whole variable domain EPEVTQTPSHQVTQMGQEVILRCVPISNHLYFYWYRQILGQKVEFLVSFYNNEISEKSEIFDDQFSVERPDGSNFTLKIRSTKLEDSAMYFCASRDSGTPSYEQYFGPGTRLTVT.

The chain has TRBV4-1 and TRBJ2-1; D is undetermined. CDR3 length equals 13 residues. Trimming pared 1 base from V and 4 bases from J, leaving 5 bases between. Germline CDR1 is MGHRA and CDR2 is YSYEKL. The chain's CDR3 is CASSQVAYNEQFF. CDR3 nucleotide sequence: TGCGCCAGCAGCCAAGTAGCTTACAATGAGCAGTTCTTC.

The V and J genes are TRBV29-1 and TRBJ1-2; the D gene is possibly TRBD1 (5 bases). The ends were cut back, 4 bases at V and 3 bases at J, with 12 bases in the middle. The CDR3 is made up of 13 amino acids. Germline V CDR1 and CDR2: SQVTM, ANQGSEA. This CDR3 reads CSVVGGLDYGYTF. The CDR3 nucleotides read TGCAGCGTTGTCGGGGGTCTCGACTATGGCTACACCTTC.

The chain joins TRBV5-1 to TRBJ1-2, with TRBD1 as a possible D gene (6 bases). There are 14 residues in the CDR3. The germline V gene encodes CDR1 SGHRS and CDR2 YFSETQ. The V end was cut by 5 bases, the J end by 7 bases, with 18 bases between. CDR3 nucleotides: TGCGCCAGCAGGTCATCGGGGGGCGAGTCTGGCTACACCTTC. It encodes CASRSSGGESGYTF.